A selection of T cell receptor beta chains follows, all from one sample in a study of cytomegalovirus exposure and HLA in healthy donors. Sequencing was performed with immunoSEQ multiplex PCR; in TCRdb, only in-frame clones are kept and a portion is missing. The sample has 90,000 to 120,000 clones; around three quarters are singletons. Source material: PBMCs. These receptors all stem from a female donor in good health and CMV-seropositive. The CDR3 runs from the conserved cysteine through the conserved F or W. The order of the fields is clone size, V gene, J gene, D gene, CDR3 DNA, CDR3 protein. D genes are given only for firm matches. Some rows have no size entry. The others give once, few or many, or a class for an expanded clone.

clone_size: NA; v_call: TRBV6-5; j_call: TRBJ2-2; d_call: TRBD1; cdr3_nt: TGTGCCAGCAGTAAGGACAGGGTCGGGGACGGGGAGCTGTTTTTT; cdr3_aa: CASSKDRVGDGELFF
clone_size: few; v_call: TRBV10-2; j_call: TRBJ1-3; d_call: TRBD1; cdr3_nt: TGCGCCAGCAGCCCTTTGGACAGGGCCTCAGGAAACACCATATATTTT; cdr3_aa: CASSPLDRASGNTIYF
clone_size: NA; v_call: TRBV6-4; j_call: TRBJ2-1; d_call: TRBD2; cdr3_nt: TGTGCCAGCAGTGAGCATGGACTAGCCTATGAGCAGTTCTTC; cdr3_aa: CASSEHGLAYEQFF
clone_size: NA; v_call: TRBV27; j_call: TRBJ1-2; d_call: TRBD1; cdr3_nt: TGTGCCAGCAGTTCGTGGACAGGGGGGTTTGGTGGCTACACCTTC; cdr3_aa: CASSSWTGGFGGYTF
clone_size: few; v_call: TRBV5-4; j_call: TRBJ2-7; d_call: NA; cdr3_nt: TGTGCCAGCAGCCGGACAGTTAGCTCCTACGAGCAGTACTTC; cdr3_aa: CASSRTVSSYEQYF
clone_size: NA; v_call: TRBV18; j_call: TRBJ1-3; d_call: NA; cdr3_nt: TGTGCCAGCTCCCAAGGGGGGGCTCGCTCTGGAAACACCATATATTTT; cdr3_aa: CASSQGGARSGNTIYF
clone_size: NA; v_call: TRBV5-4; j_call: TRBJ2-3; d_call: TRBD2; cdr3_nt: TGTGCCAGCAGCTCCCGGACTAGCGGGGGGTGGGATACGCAGTATTTT; cdr3_aa: CASSSRTSGGWDTQYF
clone_size: NA; v_call: TRBV4-2; j_call: TRBJ1-3; d_call: NA; cdr3_nt: TGTGCCAGTAGCCGCCACGGGGTTCAGGCGGACTCGGGAAACACCATATATTTT; cdr3_aa: CASSRHGVQADSGNTIYF
clone_size: once; v_call: TRBV4-2; j_call: TRBJ1-1; d_call: NA; cdr3_nt: TGTGCCAGCAGCCAAATGCCAGCGTGGGGGGTACCCACTGAAGCTTTCTTT; cdr3_aa: CASSQMPAWGVPTEAFF
clone_size: NA; v_call: TRBV6-1; j_call: TRBJ1-1; d_call: NA; cdr3_nt: TGTGCCAGCAGTGAAGCGACCTCCTCTAGGCTTAACACTGAAGCTTTCTTT; cdr3_aa: CASSEATSSRLNTEAFF
clone_size: NA; v_call: TRBV30; j_call: TRBJ2-7; d_call: NA; cdr3_nt: TGTGCCTGGAGTGTACTAGGGACAGGGCTAGCGGGAGAGCAGTACTTC; cdr3_aa: CAWSVLGTGLAGEQYF
clone_size: NA; v_call: TRBV2; j_call: TRBJ1-1; d_call: NA; cdr3_nt: TGTGCCAGCAGTGTCAAGAACACTGAAGCTTTCTTT; cdr3_aa: CASSVKNTEAFF
clone_size: NA; v_call: TRBV7-9; j_call: TRBJ2-7; d_call: TRBD1; cdr3_nt: TGTTCCAGCACCACCGTAGGACAGGGGAACTACGAGCAGTACTTC; cdr3_aa: CSSTTVGQGNYEQYF
clone_size: NA; v_call: TRBV7-2; j_call: TRBJ2-3; d_call: TRBD2; cdr3_nt: TGCGCCAGCAGCTATTCCGGGACTAGCGGAGGGCGGAGAGATACGCAGTATTTT; cdr3_aa: CASSYSGTSGGRRDTQYF
clone_size: NA; v_call: TRBV5-1; j_call: TRBJ2-7; d_call: NA; cdr3_nt: TGCGCCAGCAGACGGAGAGACAGTACTTACGAGCAGTACTTC; cdr3_aa: CASRRRDSTYEQYF
clone_size: NA; v_call: TRBV27; j_call: TRBJ1-6; d_call: NA; cdr3_nt: TGTGCCAGCAGACCCAGTAACACCTATAATTCACCCCTCCACTTT; cdr3_aa: CASRPSNTYNSPLHF
clone_size: NA; v_call: TRBV5-1; j_call: TRBJ2-3; d_call: TRBD2; cdr3_nt: TGCGCCAGCAGCCCCCTAGCGGGAGCAGGAGATACGCAGTATTTT; cdr3_aa: CASSPLAGAGDTQYF
clone_size: NA; v_call: TRBV2; j_call: TRBJ2-7; d_call: TRBD2; cdr3_nt: TGTGCCAGCAGTGTTACGGGGGGATCCTACGAGCAGTACTTC; cdr3_aa: CASSVTGGSYEQYF
clone_size: once; v_call: TRBV5-1; j_call: TRBJ2-7; d_call: TRBD2; cdr3_nt: TGCGCCAGCAGCTTTGGAGCGGGAGGGCAGTACGAGCAGTACTTC; cdr3_aa: CASSFGAGGQYEQYF
clone_size: NA; v_call: TRBV7-2; j_call: TRBJ1-1; d_call: TRBD1; cdr3_nt: TGTGCCAGCAGCTCGACAGGGTGGGACACTGAAGCTTTCTTT; cdr3_aa: CASSSTGWDTEAFF
clone_size: once; v_call: TRBV2; j_call: TRBJ2-2; d_call: NA; cdr3_nt: TGTGCCAGCATCACGGGTCCAAACACCGGGGAGCTGTTTTTT; cdr3_aa: CASITGPNTGELFF
clone_size: few; v_call: TRBV19; j_call: TRBJ2-7; d_call: TRBD1; cdr3_nt: TGTGCCAGTAGTCCCCGGGACAGGCTGTCGGTCTACGAGCAGTACTTC; cdr3_aa: CASSPRDRLSVYEQYF